This TCR beta chain was identified during a study of blood T cell repertoires in COVID-19. Sequencing used immunoSEQ multiplex PCR; TCRdb keeps in-frame clones, though not all of them. The data show roughly 300,000 clones, 70% to 90% seen once. The CDR3 contains 15 residues. This chain links TRBV21-1 with TRBJ2-7; the table's D call TRBD2 went unverified against the DNA. TRBV21-1 counts as a pseudogene. The origin of this receptor is a human donor in a cohort sampled during active COVID-19. The sample taken for sequencing was peripheral blood. The CDR3, as DNA: TGTGCCAGCAGCAAACTCGCGGGGTCCTTTGCCGAGCAGTACTTC. This encodes CASSKLAGSFAEQYF.